There are a few counts of the clone carrying this T cell receptor beta chain. The antigen is undetermined. The TCR beta cDNA libraries carried unique molecular identifiers. TCRdb redid the calling of the PCR reads with MiXCR, one entry per CDR3 protein. The data hold about 770,000 distinct CDR3 sequences, with approximately 44% observed a single time. This entry comes from a study of post-analysis software for immune sequencing data. Notes on the study in general: TRBV5-6, TRBV5-1 and TRBV20-1 belonged to a set of about five TRBV segments that were more frequent in patients than controls.

This CDR3 comprises 12 residues. The V gene's germline CDR1 is MNHEY and CDR2 SVGAGI. The germline V and J ends were trimmed by 5 bases and 3 bases, with 7 bases remaining between them. The sample was blood. This chain connects TRBV6-5 to TRBJ2-5, with D perhaps TRBD1 (5 bases). The receptor comes from a girl aged 5 to 17 with multiple sclerosis. The CDR3 DNA reads TGTGCCAGCAGTCCAGGGAAAGAGACCCAGTACTTC. Protein product: CASSPGKETQYF.